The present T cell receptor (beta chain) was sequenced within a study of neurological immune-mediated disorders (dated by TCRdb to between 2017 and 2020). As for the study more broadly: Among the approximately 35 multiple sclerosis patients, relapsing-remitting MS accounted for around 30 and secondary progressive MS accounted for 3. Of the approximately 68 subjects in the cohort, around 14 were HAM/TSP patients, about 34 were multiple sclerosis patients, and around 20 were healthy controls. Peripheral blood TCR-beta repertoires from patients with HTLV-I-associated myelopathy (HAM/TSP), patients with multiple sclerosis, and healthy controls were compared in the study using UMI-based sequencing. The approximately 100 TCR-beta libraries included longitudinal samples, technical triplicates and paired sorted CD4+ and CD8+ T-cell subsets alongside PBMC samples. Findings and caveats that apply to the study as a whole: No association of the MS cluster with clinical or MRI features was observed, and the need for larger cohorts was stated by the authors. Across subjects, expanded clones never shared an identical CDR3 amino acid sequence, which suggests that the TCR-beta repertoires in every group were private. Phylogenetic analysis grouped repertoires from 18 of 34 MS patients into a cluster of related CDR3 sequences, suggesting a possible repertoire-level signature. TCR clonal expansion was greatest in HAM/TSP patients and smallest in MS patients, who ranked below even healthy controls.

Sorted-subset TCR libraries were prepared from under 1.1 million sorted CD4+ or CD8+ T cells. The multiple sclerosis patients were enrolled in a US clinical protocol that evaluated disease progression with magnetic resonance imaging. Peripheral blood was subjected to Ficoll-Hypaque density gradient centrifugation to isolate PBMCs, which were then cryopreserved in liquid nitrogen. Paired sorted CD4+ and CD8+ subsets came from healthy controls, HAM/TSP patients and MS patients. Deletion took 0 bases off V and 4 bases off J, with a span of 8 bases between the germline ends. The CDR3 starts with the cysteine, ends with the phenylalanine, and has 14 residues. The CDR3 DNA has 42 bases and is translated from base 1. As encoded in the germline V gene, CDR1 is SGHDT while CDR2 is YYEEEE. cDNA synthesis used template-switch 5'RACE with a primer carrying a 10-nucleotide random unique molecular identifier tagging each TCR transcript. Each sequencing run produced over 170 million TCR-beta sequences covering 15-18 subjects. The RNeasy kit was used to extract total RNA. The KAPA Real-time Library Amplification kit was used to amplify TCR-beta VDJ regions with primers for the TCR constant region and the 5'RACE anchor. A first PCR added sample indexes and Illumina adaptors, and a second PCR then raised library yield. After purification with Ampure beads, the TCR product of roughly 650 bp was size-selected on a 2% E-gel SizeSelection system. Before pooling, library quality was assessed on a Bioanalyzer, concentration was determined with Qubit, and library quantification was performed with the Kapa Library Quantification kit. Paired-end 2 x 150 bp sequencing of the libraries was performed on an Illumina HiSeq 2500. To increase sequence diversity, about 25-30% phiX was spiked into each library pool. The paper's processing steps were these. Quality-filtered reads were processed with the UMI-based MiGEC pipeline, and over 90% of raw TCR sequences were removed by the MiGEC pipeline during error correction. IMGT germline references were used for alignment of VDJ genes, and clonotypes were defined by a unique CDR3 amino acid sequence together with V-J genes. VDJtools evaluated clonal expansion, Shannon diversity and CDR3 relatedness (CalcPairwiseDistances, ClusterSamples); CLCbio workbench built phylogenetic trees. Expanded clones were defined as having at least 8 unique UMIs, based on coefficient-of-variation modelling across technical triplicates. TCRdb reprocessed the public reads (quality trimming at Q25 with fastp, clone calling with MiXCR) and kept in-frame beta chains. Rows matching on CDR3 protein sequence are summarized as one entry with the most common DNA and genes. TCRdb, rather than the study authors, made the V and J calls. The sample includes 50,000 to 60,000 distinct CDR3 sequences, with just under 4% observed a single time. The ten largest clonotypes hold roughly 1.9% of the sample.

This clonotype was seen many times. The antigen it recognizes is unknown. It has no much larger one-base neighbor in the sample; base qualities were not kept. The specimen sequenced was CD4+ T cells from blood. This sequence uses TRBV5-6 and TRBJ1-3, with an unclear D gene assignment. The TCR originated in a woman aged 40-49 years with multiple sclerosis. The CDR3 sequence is CASSLGLGGNTIYF. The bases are TGTGCCAGCAGCTTGGGACTGGGAGGAAACACCATATATTTT.